Reported below is one T cell receptor (beta chain). Sequenced by immunoSEQ multiplex PCR; TCRdb stores in-frame clones only, minus some. The repertoire has around 360,000 clones, about 88% of them found once; the top ten carry under 3%. Per the germline V gene, CDR1 is SGDLS and CDR2 is YYNGEE. The CDR3 is 14 amino acids. V was pared by 3 bases and J by 7 bases, with 8 bases of the junction left unmatched. This sample is part of a study of blood T cell repertoires in COVID-19. Study information: Samples came from the United States, Italy and Spain, spanning acute and convalescent COVID-19. T cells, B-cell-depleted T cells, or PBMCs supplied cDNA or gDNA.

Across under 25 US areas, participants ranged in age from roughly 18 to 95 years. Sequencing was done on a sample of PBMCs or T cells enriched from blood (not recorded which). The TCR comes from a woman between 25 and 40 years old who had recovered from COVID-19. The chain is built from TRBV9 and TRBJ2-3, with TRBD2 matching 7 bases. CDR3 protein: CASSAASGIHTQYF. CDR3 sequence (DNA): TGTGCCAGCAGCGCGGCTAGCGGAATTCATACGCAGTATTTT.